Listed below are T cell receptor beta chains from one sample, sequenced in a study of memory CD4+ T cells and cytomegalovirus serostatus. Assay: immunoSEQ multiplex PCR; the TCRdb copy retains only in-frame clones and omits some. The sample contains about 50,000 clones, under 90% of which appear only once. The specimen sequenced was memory CD4+ T cells from blood. These receptors were collected from an adult in good health and CMV-seronegative. Both conserved end residues are trimmed from each CDR3. The D gene is left open where the match is weak.

TRBV15,TRBJ2-2,NA,ATSRNIPGDTGELF
TRBV5-1,TRBJ1-1,TRBD1,ASSATGLNTEAF
TRBV5-1,TRBJ2-1,NA,ASSFLVDPTYNEQF
TRBV9,TRBJ1-1,NA,ASSVAPGTEAF
TRBV19,TRBJ1-6,TRBD1,ASSGTGESPLH
TRBV6-1,TRBJ2-2,TRBD1,ASSNRGSGELF
TRBV19,TRBJ1-2,TRBD1,ASSIRTGESYGYT
TRBV5-4,TRBJ2-3,TRBD2,ASRGKVSGGHRDTQY
TRBV6-1,TRBJ1-2,NA,ASTATAYGYT
TRBV28,TRBJ2-5,TRBD1,ASIPLDRGTETQY
TRBV6-1,TRBJ1-1,NA,ASSDWGPNTEAF
TRBV5-1,TRBJ1-6,NA,ASRQAYNSPLH
TRBV7-2,TRBJ2-5,NA,ASSLDWAVETQY
TRBV11-2,TRBJ1-1,NA,ASSLRFGILNTEAF
TRBV7-7,TRBJ2-3,TRBD1,ASSLGTGGSDTQY
TRBV6-5,TRBJ1-2,NA,ASSYTGGLGYT
TRBV27,TRBJ1-4,NA,ASSFLVAGEKLF
TRBV7-2,TRBJ2-3,NA,ASSRSLGGQYTQY
TRBV6-1,TRBJ1-5,NA,ASSEMGGLDQPQH
TRBV12-5,TRBJ1-2,NA,ASATNQHYGYT
TRBV18,TRBJ1-1,NA,ASSPPYSGWRGNTEAF
TRBV4-1,TRBJ1-5,NA,ASSQVTGRYSNQPQH
TRBV7-7,TRBJ2-5,TRBD1,ASSLDGTGSKETQY
TRBV18,TRBJ2-7,TRBD1,ASSPSGTGLGEQY
TRBV28,TRBJ2-5,NA,ASTRGAGYQETQY
TRBV6-6,TRBJ1-5,NA,ASSIGGAGSNQPQH
TRBV6-5,TRBJ2-5,NA,ASSFDSQETQY
TRBV18,TRBJ2-7,NA,ASSPAGRDSYEQY
TRBV29-1,TRBJ2-3,NA,SLQAGYTDTQY
TRBV28,TRBJ2-7,NA,ASRPRVNEQY
TRBV21-1,TRBJ2-1,NA,ASSKRPPRGEEQF
TRBV7-9,TRBJ1-2,TRBD1,ASRMTGGASGYT
TRBV5-1,TRBJ2-1,TRBD1,ASSLTGGHNEQF
TRBV19,TRBJ2-1,TRBD2,ASSIVGLARGEQF
TRBV5-1,TRBJ1-1,NA,ASSLFQSDIAF
TRBV15,TRBJ1-6,NA,ATSRGSSVHRVSSDTLH
TRBV30,TRBJ1-1,TRBD1,AWSGLTGGSSF
TRBV2,TRBJ2-3,TRBD2,ASRKDLAGGLDTQY
TRBV5-1,TRBJ2-1,TRBD1,ASSFGQGPRHEQF
TRBV5-8,TRBJ2-7,TRBD1,ASSVTGPTYEQY
TRBV29-1,TRBJ1-1,NA,SVDLTVNTEAF
TRBV6-1,TRBJ1-1,TRBD1,ASAQGGVRTEAF
TRBV28,TRBJ1-2,TRBD1,ASSFGQGLNYGYT
TRBV18,TRBJ2-6,NA,ASSPSPGANVLT
TRBV6-1,TRBJ1-2,NA,ASSEGGSLTANYGYT